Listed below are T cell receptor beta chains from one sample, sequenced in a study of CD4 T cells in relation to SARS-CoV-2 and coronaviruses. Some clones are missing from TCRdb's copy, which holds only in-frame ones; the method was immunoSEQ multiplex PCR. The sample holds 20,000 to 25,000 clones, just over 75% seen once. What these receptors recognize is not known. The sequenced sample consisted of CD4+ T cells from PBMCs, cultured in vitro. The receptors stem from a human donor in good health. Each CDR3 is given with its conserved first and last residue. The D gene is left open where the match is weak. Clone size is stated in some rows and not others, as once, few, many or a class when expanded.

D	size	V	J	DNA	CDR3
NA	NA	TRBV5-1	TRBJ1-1	TGCGCCAGCAGCTTGTTTCTGACGGAGAAAAACACTGAAGCTTTCTTT	CASSLFLTEKNTEAFF
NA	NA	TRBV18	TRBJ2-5	TGTGCCAGCACAAGCGAGGGGCAGGAGACCCAGTACTTC	CASTSEGQETQYF
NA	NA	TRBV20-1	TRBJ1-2	TGCAGTGCTAGTAGCGGGTCCTATGGCTACACCTTC	CSASSGSYGYTF
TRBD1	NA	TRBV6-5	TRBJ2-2	TGTGCCAGCAGAAGCAGGGGGTCCGGGGAGCTGTTTTTT	CASRSRGSGELFF
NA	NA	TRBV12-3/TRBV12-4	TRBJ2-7	TGTGCCAGCAGTCCTACCGGGGAGTACGAGCAGTACTTC	CASSPTGEYEQYF
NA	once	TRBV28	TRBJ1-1	TGTGCCAGCAGTAACATGAACACTGAAGCTTTCTTT	CASSNMNTEAFF
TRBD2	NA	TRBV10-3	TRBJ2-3	TGTGCCAGCCGAAAGCGGGAGCCCCCAGATACGCAGTATTTT	CASRKREPPDTQYF
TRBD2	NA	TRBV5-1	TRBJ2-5	TGCGCCAGCACCCAAAGCCCTAGCGGGGGTCAAGAGACCCAGTACTTC	CASTQSPSGGQETQYF
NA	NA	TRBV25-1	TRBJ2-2	TGTGCCAGCAGTGAATGGGGATCGAGGGTGGACGGGGAGCTGTTTTTT	CASSEWGSRVDGELFF
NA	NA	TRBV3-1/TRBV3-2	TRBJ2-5	TGTGCCAGCAGCCAAGGGGAGGAGCCGAGGGAGACCCAGTACTTC	CASSQGEEPRETQYF
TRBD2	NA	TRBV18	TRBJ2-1	TGTGCCAGCTCACCTGGACTAGCGGGATCTGAGCAGTTCTTC	CASSPGLAGSEQFF
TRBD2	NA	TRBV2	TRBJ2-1	TGTGCCAGCAGTGACCTTGGCGGGAGCTCCTACAATGAGCAGTTCTTC	CASSDLGGSSYNEQFF
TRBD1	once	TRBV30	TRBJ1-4	TGTGCCTGGAGTGTACCCTACAGGGGGCGCGCGGAAAAACTGTTTTTT	CAWSVPYRGRAEKLFF
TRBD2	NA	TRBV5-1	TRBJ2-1	TGCGCCAGCAGCTGGGGGACTAGCGGGAGCAGGAGTGAGCAGTTCTTC	CASSWGTSGSRSEQFF
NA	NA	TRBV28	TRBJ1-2	TGTGCCAGCAGTTCCCCAGGAGGGGAGTATGGCTACACCTTC	CASSSPGGEYGYTF
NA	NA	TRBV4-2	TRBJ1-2	TGTGCCAGCAGCCAAGACCGCAGGGGCACGAACTACACCTTC	CASSQDRRGTNYTF
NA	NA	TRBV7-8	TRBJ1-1	TGTGCCAGCAGCTTAACAGGCCAGAACACTGAAGCTTTCTTT	CASSLTGQNTEAFF
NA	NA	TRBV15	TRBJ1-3	TGTGCCACCAGCGGGGGACAACACTCTGGAAACACCATATATTTT	CATSGGQHSGNTIYF
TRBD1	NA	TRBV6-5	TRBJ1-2	TGTGCCAGCAGTTACGCGGACAGGGGAGGCTACACCTTC	CASSYADRGGYTF
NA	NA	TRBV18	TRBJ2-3	TGTGCCAGCTCACCCTCATCCGGGGGCACAGATACGCAGTATTTT	CASSPSSGGTDTQYF
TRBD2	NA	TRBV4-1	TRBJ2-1	TGCGCCAGCAGCCAAGATCCTAGCGGACCTTACAATGAGCAGTTCTTC	CASSQDPSGPYNEQFF
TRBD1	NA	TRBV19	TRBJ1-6	TGTGCCAGTAGCCGACAGGGGTTTAATTCACCCCTCCACTTT	CASSRQGFNSPLHF
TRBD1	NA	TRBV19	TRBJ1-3	TGTGCCAGTAGTAAAGAAGGGGGCAAATGGGGAACTGGAAACACCATATATTTT	CASSKEGGKWGTGNTIYF
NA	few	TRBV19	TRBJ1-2	TGTGCCAGTAGTACGTTGGGGCGCGTCTATGGCTACACCTTC	CASSTLGRVYGYTF
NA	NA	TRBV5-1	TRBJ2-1	TGCGCCAGCAGCCCAACGACGGGGCCTTATGGAAATGAGCAGTTCTTC	CASSPTTGPYGNEQFF
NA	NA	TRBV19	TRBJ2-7	TGTGCCAGTAGTGGGGGGCCCGACAGGAGATCCTACGAGCAGTACTTC	CASSGGPDRRSYEQYF
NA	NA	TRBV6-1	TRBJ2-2	TGTGCCAGCAGTGGTCGTCCTGGCCGTTTATACTACACCGGGGAGCTGTTTTTT	CASSGRPGRLYYTGELFF